These 15 T cell receptor beta chains were sequenced from one sample in a study of T cell clonality in common variable immunodeficiency. The method was immunoSEQ multiplex PCR; TCRdb's version includes in-frame clones alone and lacks a portion of them. Reported are 45,000 to 70,000 clones, none seen only once; the ten largest carry 5.4%. Sequenced: peripheral blood mononuclear cells. The receptors stem from a person between 18 and 70 years old in good health.

This clone occurred many times. The read stops 3 residues short of the end of the CDR3; the missing end is completed from the germline J gene. The gene calls are TRBV20-1 and TRBJ2-5; 8 bases align to TRBD2. This CDR3 comprises 16 residues. The germline V gene has CDR1 DFQATT and CDR2 SNEGSKA (reference sequence). J lost 4 bases, V lost 0 bases, and 10 bases had no gene match. The part of the CDR3 DNA that was read is TGCAGTGCTAGAGATACGGGCGGGAGGAATGGAGAGACC. This sequence encodes CSARDTGGRNGET. The full-length CDR3 reads as CSARDTGGRNGETQYF.

This clone was counted at least ten times. The CDR3 bases that were read are TGTGCCAGTAGCGGGAGTGGGGCAGAGACC. Its translation: CASSGSGAET. The whole CDR3 protein reads CASSGSGAETQYF. This chain uses TRBV19 with TRBJ2-5; TRBD2 is a possible D gene (6 bases). The DNA ends 3 residues before the CDR3 does, and the rest of the CDR3 is filled in from the germline J gene. Germline V gene sequence: CDR1 LNHDA, CDR2 SQIVND (reference sequence). V was clipped by 6 bases and J by 4 bases, with 12 bases between them. This CDR3 has 13 residues.

This clone has ten or more counts. The read halts 3 residues ahead of the CDR3 end, with the missing end drawn from the germline J gene. Different DNA sequences within this sample yield the same CDR3. The genes are TRBV6-1 and TRBJ1-3; D gene unclear. CDR3 size: 14 residues. The V gene's germline CDR1 is MNHNS and CDR2 SASEGT. The V end lost 0 bases, the J end lost 1 base, and 4 bases lay between the germline ends. The DNA read from the CDR3 is TGTGCCAGCAGTGAAGCAGGGTCTGGAAACACC. Its translation is CASSEAGSGNT. The full CDR3 reads CASSEAGSGNTIYF.

This clone was seen repeatedly, ten times or more. Incomplete CDR3 DNA: TGTGCCAGCAGCCCAAGGGCGCCGACCCAAAGCTCTGGGGCCAACGTC. Protein: CASSPRAPTQSSGANV. The whole CDR3 is CASSPRAPTQSSGANVLTF. J is TRBJ2-6 and V is TRBV4-2; the D is unclear. The read gets to within 3 residues of the CDR3 end, and the germline J gene fills in the rest. The V end was cut by 4 bases, the J end by 0 bases, with 19 bases between. CDR1 and CDR2 (germline): LGHNA, YNFKEQ. CDR3 size: 19 residues.

This clone was detected many times. The read finishes 3 residues shy of the CDR3 end, and the germline J gene is used to complete it. This sequence joins TRBV28 and TRBJ2-2; D unresolved. CDR1 and CDR2 (germline): MDHEN, SYDVKM. V was cut by 5 bases and J by 0 bases, with 7 bases left in between. CDR3 length: 14 amino acids. CDR3 protein: CASSGGANTGELFF. Partial CDR3 DNA: TGTGCCAGCAGTGGCGGCGCGAACACCGGGGAG.

This clone was seen ten or more times. The identical CDR3 is also encoded by other nucleotide sequences in the sample. The CDR3 DNA, read in part, is TGTGCCAGCAGTGGAAGGGGGCTTGGGGCCAACGTC. Protein: CASSGRGLGANV. The whole CDR3 protein reads CASSGRGLGANVLTF. V is TRBV6-4 and J is TRBJ2-6; 7 bases are shared with TRBD1. The read stops 3 residues short of the end of the CDR3; the missing end is completed from the germline J gene. The CDR3 is 15 amino acids. J lost 3 bases, V lost 4 bases, and 3 bases had no gene match. Germline V gives CDR1 MRHNA, CDR2 SNTAGT.

This clone was observed many times. The CDR3 end falls 3 residues outside the read, so it is completed with the germline J gene. This chain joins TRBV7-3 and TRBJ2-3; 8 bases match TRBD2. CDR1 is SGHTA, CDR2 FQGTGA, per germline. This CDR3 is 15 amino acids long. J gave up 2 bases and V 5 bases, and 6 bases lay outside the gene matches. The CDR3 DNA, read in part, is TGTGCCAGCAGCCCGGGACTAGGTGTCACAGATACG. Translating gives CASSPGLGVTDT. The complete CDR3 reads CASSPGLGVTDTQYF.

Many counts were recorded for this clone. The read gets to within 3 residues of the CDR3 end, and the germline J gene fills in the rest. The genes are TRBV5-1 and TRBJ2-2, with 14 bases matching TRBD2. This CDR3 has 18 amino acids. The V gene end was trimmed by 4 bases and the J gene end by 4 bases; junction bases not matched to a gene: 9. The germline V gene encodes CDR1 SGHRS and CDR2 YFSETQ. The sequenced CDR3 bases are TGCGCCAGCAGCCGGGGGGGGACTAGCGGGAGTTTCACCGGGGAG. This encodes CASSRGGTSGSFTGE. In full, the CDR3 is CASSRGGTSGSFTGELFF.

This clone was picked up many times. With the read ending 3 residues before the CDR3 end, the germline J gene is used to fill in that end. The chain is built from TRBV19 and TRBJ1-5; 7 bases fit TRBD1. Trimming took 5 bases from V and 6 from J; bases not matched to a gene: 7. The germline gives CDR1 LNHDA, CDR2 SQIVND (reference sequence). The CDR3 spans 14 residues. CDR3 bases read: TGTGCCAGTAGTGTCACAGGGGCGGGTCAGCCC. Encoded protein: CASSVTGAGQP. The whole CDR3 region reads CASSVTGAGQPQHF. The variable domain in full, with the rest retrieved from reference TRBV19 and TRBJ1-5, is DGGITQSPKYLFRKEGQNVTLSCEQNLNHDAMYWYRQDPGQGLRLIYYSQIVNDFQKGDIAEGYSVSREKKESFPLTVTSAQKNPTAFYLCASSVTGAGQPQHFGDGTRLSIL.

This clone was detected many times. The read is 3 residues too short to cover the CDR3 end, so that end is filled in from the germline J gene. The genes are TRBV10-3 and TRBJ1-1; D is ambiguous. This CDR3 region has 13 residues. Deletions cut 8 bases from V and 5 bases from J, with 15 bases between. Germline V gives CDR1 ENHRY, CDR2 SYGVKD. This chain's CDR3 is CAISNPQSTEAFF. The part of the CDR3 DNA that was read is TGTGCCATCTCCAATCCTCAGAGTACTGAA.

This clone showed up many times. From the germline J gene comes the end of the CDR3, since the read stops 3 residues before it. V usage is TRBV7-2 and J usage is TRBJ2-5; D remains ambiguous. The germline gives CDR1 SGHTA, CDR2 FQGNSA. The CDR3 totals 14 residues. V was clipped by 1 base and J by 4 bases, with 10 bases between them. CDR3 loop: CASSLDKVRETQYF. The CDR3 bases that were read are TGTGCCAGCAGCTTAGATAAGGTTCGAGAGACC.

This clone was seen many times. The missing CDR3 end, 3 residues past where the read stops, is filled in from the germline J gene. V usage is TRBV19 and J usage is TRBJ2-7; D uncertain. The CDR3 runs to 17 residues. Trimming pared 4 bases from V and 0 bases from J, leaving 19 bases between. Per the germline V gene, CDR1 is LNHDA and CDR2 is SQIVND (reference sequence). The CDR3 protein is CASSTRLDTSSSYEQYF. The CDR3 bases that were read are TGTGCCAGTAGTACTCGGCTCGACACCAGTTCCTCCTACGAG.

This clone was detected a few times. The read is 3 residues too short to cover the CDR3 end, so that end is filled in from the germline J gene. The rearrangement joins TRBV11-3 to TRBJ1-1; tentative D call: TRBD1 (6 bases). The CDR3 loop spans 14 amino acids. V lost 2 bases, J lost 3 bases, and 10 bases lay in between. Germline V lookup: CDR1 SGHNT, CDR2 YENEEA. CDR3 DNA (partial): TGTGCCAGCAGCTTATCGGGGGGGCACACTGAA. As protein: CASSLSGGHTE. Given in full, the CDR3 is CASSLSGGHTEAFF.

Ten or more counts support this clone. The observed sequence ends 3 residues before the CDR3 terminus, with the missing tail filled in from the germline J gene. This sequence joins TRBV5-1 and TRBJ2-3, with 8 positions matching TRBD2. There are 14 residues in the CDR3. The J segment lost 4 bases and the V segment lost 2 bases, leaving 3 bases of the junction unmatched. Germline V gene data show CDR1 as SGHRS and CDR2 as YFSETQ. Partial CDR3 DNA: TGCGCCAGCAGCTTAAGCGGGAGCGCAGATACG. Residues: CASSLSGSADT. The complete CDR3 sequence is CASSLSGSADTQYF.

At least ten counts were recorded for this clone. The read finishes 3 residues shy of the CDR3 end, and the germline J gene is used to complete it. The chain joins TRBV30 to TRBJ2-5, with 9 positions matching TRBD1. Germline V gene data show CDR1 as GTSNPN and CDR2 as SVGIG (reference sequence). CDR3 length equals 14 residues. J was trimmed by 5 bases and V by 1 base; bases with no gene match: 5. CDR3 bases read: TGTGCCTGGAGTGGGGGACAGGGATTGGAGACC. Its translation is CAWSGGQGLET. The full-length CDR3 reads as CAWSGGQGLETQYF.